This TCR beta chain was documented in a study of cytotoxic CD8 clonotypes in ibrutinib-treated CLL. The CDR3 runs to 16 residues. Germline-derived CDR1 and CDR2 are SEHNR and FQNEAQ (reference sequence). V dropped 1 base and J dropped 6; count of bases not matched to a gene: 11. Profiling relied on immunoSEQ multiplex PCR, and the TCRdb table lists in-frame clones only, not all of them. Of some 200,000 clones in the sample, approximately 79% are singletons; the top ten hold about an eighth. The V and J genes are TRBV7-9 and TRBJ1-2; 7 bases line up with TRBD1. Sequenced material: PBMCs, taken after 12 months of ibrutinib treatment. The TCR originated in a human donor with chronic lymphocytic leukemia. CDR3 nucleotide sequence: TGTGCCAGCAGCTTAGGCGTACAGGGGCCCCTACATGGCTACACCTTC. Translated: CASSLGVQGPLHGYTF.